The 7 T cell receptor beta chains below were found in one sample sequenced in a study of OX40 agonist ivuxolimab in advanced cancers. Clones were sequenced by immunoSEQ multiplex PCR, and TCRdb holds only the in-frame ones, with some missing. This table holds about 110,000 clones, roughly nine tenths found once. The sequencing here drew on CD4+ or CD8+ T cells sorted from blood, taken in a trial of the OX40 agonist ivuxolimab. The receptors shown here come from an adult with an advanced solid tumor such as melanoma, head and neck, liver or kidney cancer.

The chain recombines TRBV7-9 with TRBJ1-3, with no clear D. CDR3 length equals 14 residues. From germline, CDR1 is SEHNR and CDR2 FQNEAQ (reference sequence). V lost 0 bases to trimming and J lost 4 bases, with 7 bases between them. In nucleotides, the CDR3 is TGTGCCAGCAGCTTAGCGGGCTTCGGAAACACCATATATTTT. Translating gives CASSLAGFGNTIYF.

The rearrangement links TRBV5-5 to TRBJ2-7; D unclear. This CDR3 contains 15 residues. Germline V gene data show CDR1 as SGHKS and CDR2 as YYEKEE (reference sequence). Trimming removed 4 bases at V and 0 bases at J, with 14 bases between. Written as DNA, the CDR3 is TGTGCCAGCAGCCGTGACTGGAGTTTCTCCTACGAGCAGTACTTC. As protein: CASSRDWSFSYEQYF.

The J gene is TRBJ2-7, the V gene TRBV15; 8 nucleotides align to TRBD2. Germline V gives CDR1 LNHNV, CDR2 YYDKDF (reference sequence). This CDR3 comprises 15 residues. J lost 4 bases, V lost 2 bases, and 7 bases had no gene match. The CDR3 sequence is CATSRPGLDVYEQYF. The DNA for the CDR3 is TGTGCCACCAGCAGACCGGGACTAGATGTTTACGAGCAGTACTTC.

This chain connects TRBV7-2 to TRBJ2-7, with D perhaps being TRBD1 or TRBD2 (5 bases each). V dropped 5 bases and J dropped 2 bases, with 13 bases sitting between them. The germline CDR1 and CDR2 sequences are SGHTA and FQGNSA. The CDR3 covers 14 residues. CDR3 loop: CASSLSRGPYEQYF. In nucleotides, the CDR3 is TGTGCCAGCAGCCTATCTCGGGGCCCCTACGAGCAGTACTTC.

The DNA of the CDR3 is TGTGCCAGCAGTGAGATGAGTTACTCTGGAAACACCATATATTTT. Translation: CASSEMSYSGNTIYF. The chain links TRBV2 to TRBJ1-3; D is ambiguous. Germline V gene lookup returns CDR1 SNHLY and CDR2 FYNNEI. V lost 3 bases, J lost 0 bases, and 9 bases lay in between. This CDR3 contains 15 residues.

The J gene is TRBJ1-2, the V gene TRBV29-1; D is possibly TRBD1 (5 bases). The germline CDR1 and CDR2 sequences are SQVTM and ANQGSEA. V lost 0 bases, J lost 8 bases, and 7 bases lay in between. The CDR3 has 11 amino acids. Here the CDR3 reads CSVEEGRGYTF. The CDR3 nucleotides are TGCAGCGTTGAAGAGGGGCGAGGCTACACCTTC.

The chain employs TRBV28 and TRBJ2-3; TRBD2 might be the D (5 bases). The CDR3 loop spans 15 amino acids. V lost 3 bases to trimming and J lost 5 bases, with 15 bases between them. Germline CDR1 is MDHEN and CDR2 is SYDVKM. In nucleotides, the CDR3 is TGTGCCAGCAGTTTGGGAGAGGTAGATGGAGATACGCAGTATTTT. Translation gives CASSLGEVDGDTQYF.